The T cell receptor (beta chain) under discussion was sequenced for a study of shared clonotypes between healthy human individuals. Overall study: Each donor's CD4 naive and CD4 memory cells filled three plates apiece, CD8 naive two, and CD8 memory one.

Profiled with immunoSEQ multiplex PCR; TCRdb holds only in-frame clones, not every one. The table includes some 1.5 million clones, roughly 96% detected once. The ends lost 7 bases at V and 2 bases at J; junction bases unmatched: 8. CDR1 and CDR2 (germline): SGHRS, YFSETQ. This CDR3 has 15 amino acids. The specimen was naive CD4+ T cells sorted from blood. Described subset: CD45RA+ positively selected. The gene calls are TRBV5-1 and TRBJ2-1; 8 bases map to TRBD1. This TCR came from a man younger than 45 in good health. The CDR3 DNA follows: TGCGCCAGCGTATTCGGGACAGGCCCCTACAATGAGCAGTTCTTC. It translates to CASVFGTGPYNEQFF.